This T cell receptor (beta chain) was captured by sequencing in a study of control samples from healthy donors and cancer patients. Generated by immunoSEQ multiplex PCR, the TCRdb table keeps only in-frame clones and is missing some. The sample yields 150,000 to 200,000 clones, 75% to 95% seen once. Trimming left V 0 bases short and J 5 bases short, with 9 bases between. Germline CDR1 SGHRS, CDR2 YFSETQ. CDR3 length: 14 amino acids. Sequenced material: blood. V usage is TRBV5-1 and J usage is TRBJ1-5, with D unclear. The origin of this receptor is a woman aged 35 to 49 in good health. This CDR3 is CASSLEGADQPQHF. In nucleotides, the CDR3 is TGCGCCAGCAGCTTGGAGGGAGCTGATCAGCCCCAGCATTTT.